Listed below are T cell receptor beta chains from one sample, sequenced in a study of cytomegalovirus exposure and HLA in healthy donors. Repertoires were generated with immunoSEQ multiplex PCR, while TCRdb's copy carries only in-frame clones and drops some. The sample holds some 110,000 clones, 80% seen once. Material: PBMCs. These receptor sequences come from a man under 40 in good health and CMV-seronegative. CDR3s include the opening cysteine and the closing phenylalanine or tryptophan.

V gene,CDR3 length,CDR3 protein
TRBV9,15,CASSPRQGGQETQYF
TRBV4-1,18,CASSHGTVVLATNEKLFF
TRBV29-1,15,CSVAMTGAGANGLTF
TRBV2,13,CASVSVSTDTQYF
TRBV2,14,CASSENPLYNEQFF
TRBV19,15,CASSTYRGPNEKLFF
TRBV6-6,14,CASSFQGGGTEAFF
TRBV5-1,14,CASSPPGQWNEQYF
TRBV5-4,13,CASSSSIEAEAFF
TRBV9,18,CASSVAFRAGVSPGELFF